This TCR beta chain emerged from a study of blood T cell repertoires in COVID-19 (dated by TCRdb to the early 2020s). Notes on the research overall: The collaborator samples originated in the United States, Italy and Spain and spanned the acute and convalescent phases of COVID-19. The material from the prospective study consisted of cDNA or gDNA derived from T cells, B-cell-depleted T cells, or PBMCs. Deeply sampled blood TCRbeta repertoires from subjects exposed to, actively infected with, or recovered from COVID-19 were included in the dataset. A freely available public database, intended as a resource for researchers studying the immune response to SARS-CoV-2, is where the repertoires were released. The samples were drawn from the first 160 participants of the ongoing ImmuneRACE study and from 950 to 1,500 subjects provided by 6 global collaborators. Sample metadata almost always included a de-identified subject ID, COVID-19 status, age in years and sex. Where available, HLA class I and class II types were obtained from metadata supplied by the sample provider rather than from assay-based typing.

Enrolling through a virtual design, the prospective study's participants ranged in age from roughly 18 to 90 years and lived across 20 to 30 United States geographic areas. To assign participants to cohorts, the prospective study relied on clinical history that participants themselves reported in a screening survey and a study questionnaire. Recovered participants in ImmuneRACE Cohort 3 were defined as having two consecutive negative NP/OP PCR tests, clearance from a healthcare professional, or resolution of symptoms. In the prospective study, mobile phlebotomists collected whole blood, serum and a nasopharyngeal or oropharyngeal swab from each participant. Prospective study participants could optionally give additional blood draws and questionnaires over a roughly 2-month period. Prospective study blood samples were shipped either frozen or at room temperature before DNA extraction. Its CDR3 holds 14 amino acids, cysteine through phenylalanine. Kept here is only the CDR3 DNA, which spans 42 bases and is read in frame from base 1. CDR1 MNHEY and CDR2 SVGAGI are derived from the germline V gene. The germline V end is reduced by 5 bases and the J end by 3 bases; junction bases left unmatched: 7.

TCRbeta CDR3 regions were amplified from genomic DNA by means of the immunoSEQ Assay, a bias-controlled multiplex PCR. The authors processed their data as follows. The number of nucleated cells in each sample was estimated by amplification of reference gene primers within the assay. Sequence reads were collapsed and filtered to measure the absolute abundance of every unique TCRbeta CDR3 rearrangement. For each sample, productive Simpson clonality was calculated by taking the square root of Simpson's diversity index across productive rearrangements. The source is immuneACCESS, and TCRdb retained only in-frame sequences with V and J called. Part of the clones is not carried over; for the studies checked, unresolved V genes explain less than half of this, and the remainder is unexplained. The D gene and trimming were derived from the DNA, and the V and J assignments and clone size from that table. Across this sample there are 250,000 to 300,000 clones, with about four fifths seen only once. Roughly 3.2% of the sample is in the top ten clones.

What the authors observed across the whole study: The quantity of clinical and demographic metadata differed by source and by participant and was supplied without curation.

With respect to this clone: What this receptor recognizes is not known. Base qualities are missing; no much larger clone stands one base away.

Recombination connected TRBV6-5 to TRBJ2-7, with TRBD1 identical over 7 junction bases. The origin of this receptor is a man aged 50-59 years who had recovered from COVID-19. Sequenced input: PBMCs or T cells enriched from blood (not recorded which). The CDR3 has the sequence CASSPRAGGYEQYF. The sequence in DNA is TGTGCCAGCAGTCCAAGAGCAGGGGGCTACGAGCAGTACTTC.